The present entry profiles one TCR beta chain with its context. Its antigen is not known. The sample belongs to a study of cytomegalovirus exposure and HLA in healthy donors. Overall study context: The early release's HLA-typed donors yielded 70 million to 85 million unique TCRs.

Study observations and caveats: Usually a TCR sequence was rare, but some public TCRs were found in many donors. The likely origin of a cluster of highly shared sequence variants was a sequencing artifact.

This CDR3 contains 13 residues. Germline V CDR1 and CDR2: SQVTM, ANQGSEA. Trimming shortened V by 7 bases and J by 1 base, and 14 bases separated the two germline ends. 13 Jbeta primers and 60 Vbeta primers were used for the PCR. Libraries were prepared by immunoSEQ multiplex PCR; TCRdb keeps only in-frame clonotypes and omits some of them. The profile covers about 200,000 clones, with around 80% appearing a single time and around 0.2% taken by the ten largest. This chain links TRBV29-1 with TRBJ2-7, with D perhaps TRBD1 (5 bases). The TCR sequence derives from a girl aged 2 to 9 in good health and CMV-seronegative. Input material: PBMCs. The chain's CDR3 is CSARPAGSYEQYF. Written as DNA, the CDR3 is TGCAGCGCCCGCCCCGCAGGGTCCTACGAGCAGTACTTC.